This section outlines one T cell receptor beta chain sequence together with its context. This specimen belongs to a study of blood T cell repertoires in COVID-19. Study in general: Samples of COVID-19 (acute and convalescent) were obtained from the United States, Italy and Spain.

Individuals aged about 18 to 89 years were recruited from 24 US areas. Participant-reported clinical history was the basis for cohort assignment. The authors' processing: It was from reference gene primer amplification that nucleated cell counts were estimated. Using immunoSEQ multiplex PCR, the repertoire was profiled, and TCRdb retains in-frame clones only, with some absent. The D gene and trimming were derived from the DNA, and the V and J assignments and clone size from that table. The sample includes 150,000 to 200,000 clones, around 80% seen only once; the top ten take less than 20%. Specimen: PBMCs or T cells enriched from blood (not recorded which). The sequence was obtained from a woman in her 50s with acute COVID-19.

CDR3 sequence reads: CASSLGGGTGSQETQYF. The CDR3, as DNA: TGCGCCAGCAGCTTAGGGGGCGGAACCGGGAGCCAAGAGACCCAGTACTTC. V is TRBV5-1 and J is TRBJ2-5, with a tentative D call TRBD1 (7 bases). Germline V lookup: CDR1 SGHRS, CDR2 YFSETQ. V lost 2 bases and J lost 1, with 18 bases in between. The CDR3 totals 17 residues.